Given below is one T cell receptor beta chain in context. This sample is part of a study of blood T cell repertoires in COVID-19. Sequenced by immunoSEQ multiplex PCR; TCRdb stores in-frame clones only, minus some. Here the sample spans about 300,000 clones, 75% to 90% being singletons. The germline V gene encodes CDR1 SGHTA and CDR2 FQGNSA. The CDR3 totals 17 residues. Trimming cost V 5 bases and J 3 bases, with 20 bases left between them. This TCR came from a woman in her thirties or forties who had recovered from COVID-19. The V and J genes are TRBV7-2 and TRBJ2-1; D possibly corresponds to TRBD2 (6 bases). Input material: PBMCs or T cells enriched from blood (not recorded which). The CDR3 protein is CASSHLYGGAGYNEQFF. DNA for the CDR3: TGTGCCAGCAGCCATCTCTACGGCGGGGCGGGCTACAATGAGCAGTTCTTC.